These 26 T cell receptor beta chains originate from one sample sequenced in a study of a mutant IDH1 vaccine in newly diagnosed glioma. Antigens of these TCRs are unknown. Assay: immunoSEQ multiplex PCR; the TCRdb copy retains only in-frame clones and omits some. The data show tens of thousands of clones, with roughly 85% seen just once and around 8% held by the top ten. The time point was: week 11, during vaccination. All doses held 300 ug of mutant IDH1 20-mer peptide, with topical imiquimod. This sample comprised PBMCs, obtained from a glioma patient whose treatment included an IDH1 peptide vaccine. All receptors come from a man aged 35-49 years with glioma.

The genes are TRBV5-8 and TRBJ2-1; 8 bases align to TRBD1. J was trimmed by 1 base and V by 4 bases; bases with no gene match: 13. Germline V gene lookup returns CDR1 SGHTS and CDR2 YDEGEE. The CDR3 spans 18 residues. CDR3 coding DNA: TGTGCCAGCAGCCCCGGACAGGGTCCATTCCTTTCCTACAATGAGCAGTTCTTC. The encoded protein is CASSPGQGPFLSYNEQFF.

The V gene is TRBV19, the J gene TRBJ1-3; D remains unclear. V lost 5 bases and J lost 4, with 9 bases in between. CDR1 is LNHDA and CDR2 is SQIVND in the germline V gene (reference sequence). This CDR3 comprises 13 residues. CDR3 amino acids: CASSVRVGNTIYF. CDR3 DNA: TGTGCCAGTAGTGTCCGGGTGGGAAACACCATATATTTT.

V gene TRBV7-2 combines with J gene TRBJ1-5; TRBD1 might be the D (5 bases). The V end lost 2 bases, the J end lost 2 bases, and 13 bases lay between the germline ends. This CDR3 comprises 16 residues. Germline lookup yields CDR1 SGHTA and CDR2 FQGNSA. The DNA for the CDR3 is TGTGCCAGCAGCTTAAGGACCTCGGGGGGCAATCAGCCCCAGCATTTT. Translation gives CASSLRTSGGNQPQHF.

The CDR3 region is CASSPGEGIYGYTF. CDR3 sequence (DNA): TGCGCCAGCAGCCCCGGAGAGGGAATCTATGGCTACACCTTC. The gene calls are TRBV4-1 and TRBJ1-2; no reliable D call. V shed 4 bases and J shed 4 bases, with 13 bases lying between them. The germline CDR1 and CDR2 sequences are MGHRA and YSYEKL. The CDR3 totals 14 residues.

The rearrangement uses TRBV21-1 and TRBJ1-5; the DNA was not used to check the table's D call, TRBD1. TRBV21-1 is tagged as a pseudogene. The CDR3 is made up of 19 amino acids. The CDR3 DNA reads TGTGCCAGCAGCAAACAGGCCGGGTTGGACAGGGTCGGCAATCAGCCCCAGCATTTT. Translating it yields CASSKQAGLDRVGNQPQHF.

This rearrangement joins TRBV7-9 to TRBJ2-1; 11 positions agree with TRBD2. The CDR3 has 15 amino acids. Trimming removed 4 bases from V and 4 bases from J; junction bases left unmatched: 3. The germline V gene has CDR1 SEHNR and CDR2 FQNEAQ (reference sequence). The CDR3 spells CASSSSGRLYNEQFF. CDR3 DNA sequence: TGTGCCAGCAGCTCTAGCGGGAGGTTATACAATGAGCAGTTCTTC. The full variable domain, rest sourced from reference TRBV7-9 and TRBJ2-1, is DTGVSQNPRHKITKRGQNVTFRCDPISEHNRLYWYRQTLGQGPEFLTYFQNEAQLEKSRLLSDRFSAERPKGSFSTLEIQRTEQGDSAMYLCASSSSGRLYNEQFFGPGTRLTVL.

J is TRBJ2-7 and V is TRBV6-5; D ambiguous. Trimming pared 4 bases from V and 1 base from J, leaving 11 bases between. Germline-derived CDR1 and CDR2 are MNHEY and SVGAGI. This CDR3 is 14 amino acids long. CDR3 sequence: CASSFQTGSYEQYF. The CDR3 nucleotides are TGTGCCAGCAGTTTCCAGACGGGTTCCTACGAGCAGTACTTC.

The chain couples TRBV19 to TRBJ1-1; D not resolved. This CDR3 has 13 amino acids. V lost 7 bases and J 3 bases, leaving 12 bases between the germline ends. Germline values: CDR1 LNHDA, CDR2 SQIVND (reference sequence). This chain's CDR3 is CASTGLWDTEAFF. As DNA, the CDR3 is TGTGCCAGTACGGGGTTGTGGGACACTGAAGCTTTCTTT.

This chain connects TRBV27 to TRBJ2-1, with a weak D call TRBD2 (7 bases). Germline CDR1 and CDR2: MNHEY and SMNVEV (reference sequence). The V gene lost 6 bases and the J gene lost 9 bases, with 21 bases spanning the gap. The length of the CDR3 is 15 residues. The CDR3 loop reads CASSPGGGPSSEQFF. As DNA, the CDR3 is TGTGCCAGCAGCCCTGGGGGGGGCCCTTCGAGTGAGCAGTTCTTC.

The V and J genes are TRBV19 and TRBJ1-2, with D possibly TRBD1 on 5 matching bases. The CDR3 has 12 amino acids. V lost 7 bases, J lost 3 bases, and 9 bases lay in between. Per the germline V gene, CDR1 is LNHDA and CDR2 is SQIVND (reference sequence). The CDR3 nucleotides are TGTGCCAGTATTCGGGGCGACTATGGCTACACCTTC. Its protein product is CASIRGDYGYTF.

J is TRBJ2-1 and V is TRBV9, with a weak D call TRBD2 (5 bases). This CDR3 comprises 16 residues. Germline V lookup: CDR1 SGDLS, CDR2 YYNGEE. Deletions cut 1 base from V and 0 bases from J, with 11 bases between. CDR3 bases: TGTGCCAGCAGCGTATCGCGGGCCAGCTCCTACAATGAGCAGTTCTTC. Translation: CASSVSRASSYNEQFF.

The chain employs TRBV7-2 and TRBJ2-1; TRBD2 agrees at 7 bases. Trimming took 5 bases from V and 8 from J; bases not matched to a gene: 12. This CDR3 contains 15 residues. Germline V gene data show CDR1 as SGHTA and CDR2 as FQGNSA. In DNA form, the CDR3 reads TGTGCCAGCAGCAGACGACGCGGGAGTTATGATGAGCAGTTCTTC. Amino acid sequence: CASSRRRGSYDEQFF. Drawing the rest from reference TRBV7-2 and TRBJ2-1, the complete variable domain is GAGVSQSPSNKVTEKGKDVELRCDPISGHTALYWYRQSLGQGLEFLIYFQGNSAPDKSGLPSDRFSAERTGGSVSTLTIQRTQQEDSAVYLCASSRRRGSYDEQFFGPGTRLTVL.

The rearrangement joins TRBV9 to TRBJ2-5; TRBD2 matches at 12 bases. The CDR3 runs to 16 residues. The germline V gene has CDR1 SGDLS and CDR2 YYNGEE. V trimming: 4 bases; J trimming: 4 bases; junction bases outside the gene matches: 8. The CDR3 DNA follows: TGTGCCAGCAGCCCCCCTCCGGGACTAGCGGGAGAGACCCAGTACTTC. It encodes CASSPPPGLAGETQYF.

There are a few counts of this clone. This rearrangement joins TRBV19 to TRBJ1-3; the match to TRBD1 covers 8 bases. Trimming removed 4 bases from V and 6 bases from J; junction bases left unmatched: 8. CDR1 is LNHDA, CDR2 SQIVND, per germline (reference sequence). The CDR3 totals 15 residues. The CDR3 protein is CASSSRAGGENTIYF. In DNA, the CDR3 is TGTGCCAGTAGTAGTCGCGCAGGGGGCGAAAACACCATATATTTT.

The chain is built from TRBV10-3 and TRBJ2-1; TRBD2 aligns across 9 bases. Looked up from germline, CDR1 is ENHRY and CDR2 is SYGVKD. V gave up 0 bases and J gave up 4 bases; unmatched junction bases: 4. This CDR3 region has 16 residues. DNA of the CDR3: TGTGCCATCAGTGAGTCGACTAGCGGACCTTACAATGAGCAGTTCTTC. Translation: CAISESTSGPYNEQFF.

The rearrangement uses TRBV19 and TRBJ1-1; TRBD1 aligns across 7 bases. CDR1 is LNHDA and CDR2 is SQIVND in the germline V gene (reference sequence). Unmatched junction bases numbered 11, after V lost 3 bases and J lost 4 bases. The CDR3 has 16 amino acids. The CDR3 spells CASSIRAGGLGTEAFF. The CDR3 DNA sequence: TGTGCCAGTAGTATTCGGGCAGGGGGATTGGGCACTGAAGCTTTCTTT.

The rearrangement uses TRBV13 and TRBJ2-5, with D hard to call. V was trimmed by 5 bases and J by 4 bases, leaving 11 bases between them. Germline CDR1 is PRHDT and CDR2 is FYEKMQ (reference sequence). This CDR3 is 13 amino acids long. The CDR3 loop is CASSPPFTETQYF. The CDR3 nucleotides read TGTGCCAGCAGCCCCCCCTTCACAGAGACCCAGTACTTC.

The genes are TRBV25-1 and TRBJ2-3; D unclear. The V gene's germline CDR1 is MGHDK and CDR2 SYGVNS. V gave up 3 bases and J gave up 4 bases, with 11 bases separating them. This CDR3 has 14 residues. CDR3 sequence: CASSDHRGPDTQYF. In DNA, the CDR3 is TGTGCCAGCAGTGATCACCGTGGGCCAGATACGCAGTATTTT.

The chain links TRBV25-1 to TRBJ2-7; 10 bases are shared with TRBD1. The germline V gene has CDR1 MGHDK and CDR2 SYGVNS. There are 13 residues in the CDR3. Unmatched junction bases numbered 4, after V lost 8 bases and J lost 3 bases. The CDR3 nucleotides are TGTGCCAGCGGACAGGGGGGGTACTACGAGCAGTACTTC. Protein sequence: CASGQGGYYEQYF.

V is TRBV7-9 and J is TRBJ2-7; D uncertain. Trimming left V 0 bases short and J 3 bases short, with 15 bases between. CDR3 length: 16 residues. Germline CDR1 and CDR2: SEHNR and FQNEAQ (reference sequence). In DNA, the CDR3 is TGTGCCAGCAGCTTAGCAGCCGGACGGCGCATCTACGAGCAGTACTTC. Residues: CASSLAAGRRIYEQYF. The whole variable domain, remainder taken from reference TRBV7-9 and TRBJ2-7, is DTGVSQNPRHKITKRGQNVTFRCDPISEHNRLYWYRQTLGQGPEFLTYFQNEAQLEKSRLLSDRFSAERPKGSFSTLEIQRTEQGDSAMYLCASSLAAGRRIYEQYFGPGTRLTVT.

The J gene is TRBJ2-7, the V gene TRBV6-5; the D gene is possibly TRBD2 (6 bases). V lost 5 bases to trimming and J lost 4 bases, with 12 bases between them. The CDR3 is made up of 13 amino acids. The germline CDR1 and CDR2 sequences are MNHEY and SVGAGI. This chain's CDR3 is CASSPAAGYEQYV. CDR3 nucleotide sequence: TGTGCCAGCAGTCCGGCCGCGGGATACGAGCAGTACGTC.

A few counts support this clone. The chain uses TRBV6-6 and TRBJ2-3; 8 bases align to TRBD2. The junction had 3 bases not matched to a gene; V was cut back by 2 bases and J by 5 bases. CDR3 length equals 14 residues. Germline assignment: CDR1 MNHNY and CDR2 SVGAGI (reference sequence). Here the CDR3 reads CASSYPSGRDTQYF. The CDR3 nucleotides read TGTGCCAGCAGTTACCCTAGCGGGCGAGATACGCAGTATTTT.

In DNA, the CDR3 is TGTGCCAGCAGCTCCACGAGGGGACAGGGTGGGTCAGATACGCAGTATTTT. Protein product: CASSSTRGQGGSDTQYF. This chain joins TRBV5-4 and TRBJ2-3, with TRBD1 matching over 9 bases. The CDR3 contains 17 residues. CDR1 and CDR2 (germline): SGHNT, YYREEE (reference sequence). With V trimmed by 3 bases and J by 4 bases, 12 bases remained unmatched.

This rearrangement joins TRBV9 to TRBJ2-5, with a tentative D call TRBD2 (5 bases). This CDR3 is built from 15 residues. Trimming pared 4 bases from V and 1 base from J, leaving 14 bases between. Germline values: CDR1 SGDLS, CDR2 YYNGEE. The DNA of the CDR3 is TGTGCCAGCAGCCCTTCGGCGGGCTTCCAAGAGACCCAGTACTTC. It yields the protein CASSPSAGFQETQYF.

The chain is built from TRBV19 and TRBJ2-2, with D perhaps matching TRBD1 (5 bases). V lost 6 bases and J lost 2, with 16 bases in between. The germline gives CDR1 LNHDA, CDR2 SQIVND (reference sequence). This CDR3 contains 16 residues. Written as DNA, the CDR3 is TGTGCCAGTAGGTCATACGGACACTTAAACACCGGGGAGCTGTTTTTT. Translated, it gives CASRSYGHLNTGELFF.

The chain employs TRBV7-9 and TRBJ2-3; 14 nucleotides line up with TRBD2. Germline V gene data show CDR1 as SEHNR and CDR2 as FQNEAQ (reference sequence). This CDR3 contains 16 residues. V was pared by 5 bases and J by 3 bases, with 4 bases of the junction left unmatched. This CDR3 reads CASSQGLAGVTDTQYF. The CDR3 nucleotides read TGTGCCAGCAGCCAGGGACTAGCGGGAGTAACAGATACGCAGTATTTT.